This T cell receptor beta chain is drawn from a study of blood T cell repertoires in COVID-19. On the study more broadly: Samples of COVID-19 (acute and convalescent) were obtained from the United States, Italy and Spain. The cDNA or gDNA used as material had been derived from T cells, B-cell-depleted T cells, or PBMCs.

Germline CDR1 reads SGDLS; CDR2 reads YYNGEE. The length of the CDR3 is 14 residues. The V gene lost 3 bases and the J gene lost 0 bases, with 8 bases spanning the gap. Study processing details: Scientists estimated how many nucleated cells there were by amplifying reference gene primers. Using immunoSEQ multiplex PCR, the repertoire was profiled, and TCRdb retains in-frame clones only, with some absent. The DNA was the basis for D and trimming; V, J and clone size are from that table. The sample carries 250,000 to 300,000 clones, roughly nine tenths recorded once. The sequence derives from a woman aged 50 to 60 who had recovered from COVID-19. The chain carries TRBV9 and TRBJ2-3; D unclear. Sequences were obtained from peripheral blood. The CDR3 reads CASSDPTSTDTQYF. The CDR3 bases are TGTGCCAGCAGCGACCCTACTAGCACAGATACGCAGTATTTT.